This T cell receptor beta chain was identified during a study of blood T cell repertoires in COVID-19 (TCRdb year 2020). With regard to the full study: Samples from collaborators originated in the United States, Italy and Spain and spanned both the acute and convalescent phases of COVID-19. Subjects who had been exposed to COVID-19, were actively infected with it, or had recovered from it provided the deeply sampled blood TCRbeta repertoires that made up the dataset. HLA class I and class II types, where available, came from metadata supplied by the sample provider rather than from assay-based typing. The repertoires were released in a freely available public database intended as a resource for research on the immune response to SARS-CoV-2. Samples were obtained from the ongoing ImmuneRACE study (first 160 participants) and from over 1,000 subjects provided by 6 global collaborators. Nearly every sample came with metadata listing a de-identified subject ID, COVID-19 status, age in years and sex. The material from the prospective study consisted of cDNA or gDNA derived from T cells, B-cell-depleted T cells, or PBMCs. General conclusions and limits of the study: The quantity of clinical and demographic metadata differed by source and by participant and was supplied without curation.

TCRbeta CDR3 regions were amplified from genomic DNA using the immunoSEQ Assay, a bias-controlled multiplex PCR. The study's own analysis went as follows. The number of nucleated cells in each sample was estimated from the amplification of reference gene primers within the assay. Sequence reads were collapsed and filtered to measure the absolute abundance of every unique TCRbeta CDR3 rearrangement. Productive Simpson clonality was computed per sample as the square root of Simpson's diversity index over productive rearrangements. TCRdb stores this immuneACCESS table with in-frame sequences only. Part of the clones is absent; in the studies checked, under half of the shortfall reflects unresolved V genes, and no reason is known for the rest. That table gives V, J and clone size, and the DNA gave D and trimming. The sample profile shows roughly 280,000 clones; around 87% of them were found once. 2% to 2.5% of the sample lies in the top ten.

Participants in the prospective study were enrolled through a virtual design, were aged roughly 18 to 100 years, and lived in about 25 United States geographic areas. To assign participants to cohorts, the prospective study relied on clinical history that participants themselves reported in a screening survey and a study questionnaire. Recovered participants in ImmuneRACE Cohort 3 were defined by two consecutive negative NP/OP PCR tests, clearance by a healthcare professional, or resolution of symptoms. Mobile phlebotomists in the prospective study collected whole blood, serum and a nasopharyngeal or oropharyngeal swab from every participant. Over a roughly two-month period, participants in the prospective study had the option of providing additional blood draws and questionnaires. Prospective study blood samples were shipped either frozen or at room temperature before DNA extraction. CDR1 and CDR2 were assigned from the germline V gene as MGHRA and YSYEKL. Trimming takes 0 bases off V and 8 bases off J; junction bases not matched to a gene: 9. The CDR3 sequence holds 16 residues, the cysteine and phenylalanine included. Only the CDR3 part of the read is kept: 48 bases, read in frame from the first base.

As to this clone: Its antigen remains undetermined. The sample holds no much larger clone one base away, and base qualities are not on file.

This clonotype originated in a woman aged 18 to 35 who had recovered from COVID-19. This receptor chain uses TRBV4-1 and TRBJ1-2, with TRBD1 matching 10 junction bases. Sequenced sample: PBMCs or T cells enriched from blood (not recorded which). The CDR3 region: CASSQDGSGTGDGYTF. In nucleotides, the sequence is TGCGCCAGCAGCCAAGATGGGAGTGGGACAGGGGACGGCTACACCTTC.